This T cell receptor beta chain was found in a study of response to subunit inactivated influenza vaccine. Germline lookup yields CDR1 SGHDT and CDR2 YYEEEE. Between the trimmed V and J ends, which lost 0 bases and 4 bases, there was a span of 10 bases. The length of the CDR3 is 14 residues. The sample holds a few counts of this clonotype. TCRdb used MiXCR to reprocess the RT-PCR reads, holding one entry per CDR3 protein. This sample carries over 150,000 distinct CDR3 sequences, about 15% of them seen once, and the ten largest clones take approximately 30%. This clonotype originated in a man in his fifties who received an inactivated influenza vaccine. Specimen: CD8+ T cells sorted from PBMCs, collected more than 4 days after vaccination. V and J are TRBV5-6 and TRBJ1-1; D is undetermined. CDR3 sequence reads: CASSLAGFGTEAFF. The CDR3 DNA reads TGTGCCAGCAGCTTGGCTGGGTTTGGCACTGAAGCTTTCTTT.